This T cell receptor (beta chain) was profiled in a study of T-cell memory formation after mild COVID-19. Study as a whole: TCR clusters mostly belonged to single donors.

This CDR3 has 13 amino acids. CDR1 and CDR2 (germline): SGHAT, FQNNGV. The J segment lost 7 bases and the V segment lost 8 bases, leaving 7 bases of the junction unmatched. MiXCR was run by TCRdb on the 5' RACE reads, yielding one entry per CDR3 protein. The table has roughly 450,000 distinct CDR3 sequences, 15% to 20% seen once. Regarding the study as a whole: CM and EM subsets held most contracting CD4+ clones; EMRA held CD8+ ones. Among clones contracting day 15 to 85, CD4/CD8 was balanced, whereas later expanders leaned CD4+. In pre-infection memory, a portion of responding clones appeared, which suggested that cross-reactive memory joined.

This clonotype has a handful of counts. Its target is not known. The genes are TRBV11-2 and TRBJ1-1, with 10 bases lining up with TRBD1. Specimen: PBMCs or a T cell subset sorted from them (not recorded which). This clonotype originated in an adult woman who had mild COVID-19 (a few samples of this study predate the infection). Cell type and time point are not known. CDR3 sequence: CASASGQGNEAFF. DNA of the CDR3: TGTGCCAGCGCGTCGGGACAGGGGAATGAAGCTTTCTTT.